A selection of T cell receptor beta chains follows, all from one sample in a study of precursors of human CD4 cytotoxic T cells. A single record per CDR3 protein comes from TCRdb applying MiXCR to the reads. In the table there are several hundred distinct CDR3 sequences, around 17% of which are singletons. Sequencing was performed on memory CD4+ T cells from blood (PBMCs). All receptors come from a human donor in good health. Both conserved end residues are part of each CDR3. D genes are given only for firm matches. Size values are once, few and many counts, or a class for expanded clones, and some rows have none.

v_call	j_call	clone_size	d_call	cdr3_nt	cdr3_aa
TRBV7-2	TRBJ2-1	NA	NA	TGTGCCAGCAGCTTAGCTTCGAAAGGTACTGAGCAGTTCTTC	CASSLASKGTEQFF
TRBV29-1	TRBJ2-3	large	NA	TGCAGCGTTACGGGGGGCACAGATACGCAGTATTTT	CSVTGGTDTQYF
TRBV20-1	TRBJ1-4	NA	TRBD1	TGCAGTGCTTTTGGACAGGGTGGGGCTTATGGTGAAAAACTGTTTTTT	CSAFGQGGAYGEKLFF
TRBV20-1	TRBJ2-1	NA	TRBD2	TGCAGTGCTAGCGCAACTAGCGGGCGTGACAATGAGCAGTTCTTC	CSASATSGRDNEQFF
TRBV7-6	TRBJ1-3	NA	NA	TGTGCCAGCAGCTTAGCCCACTCTGGAAACACCATATATTTT	CASSLAHSGNTIYF
TRBV29-1	TRBJ1-6	hyperexpanded	NA	TGCAGCGTTGGAGAGAATTCACCCCTCCACTTT	CSVGENSPLHF
TRBV7-8	TRBJ1-3	NA	NA	TGTGCCAGCAGCCAACGAACGGGAAACACCATATATTTT	CASSQRTGNTIYF
TRBV4-1	TRBJ2-3	large	NA	TGCGCCAGCAGCCAAGTGCAGGGGACTAGCACAGATACGCAGTATTTT	CASSQVQGTSTDTQYF
TRBV7-2	TRBJ1-6	NA	NA	TGTGCCAGCAGCTTAGCGGGCCAGGGGCTTGGTTCACCCCTCCACTTT	CASSLAGQGLGSPLHF
TRBV7-9	TRBJ2-7	few	TRBD1	TGTGCCAGCAGCCGAACAGGGGACGAGCAGTACTTC	CASSRTGDEQYF
TRBV4-3	TRBJ1-2	NA	TRBD1	TGCGCCAGCAGCCAAGGAACAGGGGAACCTGGCTACACCTTC	CASSQGTGEPGYTF
TRBV7-9	TRBJ2-7	few	NA	TGTGCCAGCAGCCCCCGGCCCTACGAGCAGTACTTC	CASSPRPYEQYF
TRBV19	TRBJ2-2	large	TRBD2	TGTGCCAGTAGTATAGTTCCTAGCGGGACGAACACCGGGGAGCTGTTTTTT	CASSIVPSGTNTGELFF
TRBV13	TRBJ2-2	NA	TRBD1	TGTGCCAGCACCCAATTGGTAGGGGGCCTCACCGGGGAGCTGTTTTTT	CASTQLVGGLTGELFF
TRBV5-4	TRBJ2-2	NA	NA	TGTGCCAGCAGCATACAGGGACTAAACACCGGGGAGCTGTTTTTT	CASSIQGLNTGELFF
TRBV7-2	TRBJ2-2	few	TRBD1	TGTGCCAGCAGCTCTACCGGGACAGGGATAACCGGGGAGCTGTTTTTT	CASSSTGTGITGELFF
TRBV6-5	TRBJ1-2	NA	NA	TGTGCCAGCAGGGACCCCCGGGGGGCTACTGACTACACCTTC	CASRDPRGATDYTF
TRBV20-1	TRBJ2-3	large	NA	TGCAGTGCTAGACGGGACTGGAGCAGCGGCACAGATACGCAGTATTTT	CSARRDWSSGTDTQYF
TRBV3-1	TRBJ1-5	large	NA	TGTGCCAGCAGCCAAGATAGGGATCAGCCCCAGCATTTT	CASSQDRDQPQHF
TRBV4-3	TRBJ2-7	few	NA	TGCGCCAGCAGCCCGCAGCGGGTTATCTCCTACGAGCAGTACTTC	CASSPQRVISYEQYF
TRBV20-1	TRBJ1-5	NA	NA	TGCAGTGCTAGTCCCCCAGATCAGCCCCAGCATTTT	CSASPPDQPQHF
TRBV12-3/TRBV12-4	TRBJ2-4	few	TRBD1	TGTGCCAGCAGTGCACGGGACAGGGAGAACATTCAGTACTTC	CASSARDRENIQYF
TRBV7-2	TRBJ2-7	few	TRBD2	TGTGCCAGCAGCTACAGCGGGAGCGGCGAGCAGTACTTC	CASSYSGSGEQYF
TRBV7-2	TRBJ1-2	large	NA	TGTGCCAGCAGCTTGTGGGACACAAACTATGGCTACACCTTC	CASSLWDTNYGYTF